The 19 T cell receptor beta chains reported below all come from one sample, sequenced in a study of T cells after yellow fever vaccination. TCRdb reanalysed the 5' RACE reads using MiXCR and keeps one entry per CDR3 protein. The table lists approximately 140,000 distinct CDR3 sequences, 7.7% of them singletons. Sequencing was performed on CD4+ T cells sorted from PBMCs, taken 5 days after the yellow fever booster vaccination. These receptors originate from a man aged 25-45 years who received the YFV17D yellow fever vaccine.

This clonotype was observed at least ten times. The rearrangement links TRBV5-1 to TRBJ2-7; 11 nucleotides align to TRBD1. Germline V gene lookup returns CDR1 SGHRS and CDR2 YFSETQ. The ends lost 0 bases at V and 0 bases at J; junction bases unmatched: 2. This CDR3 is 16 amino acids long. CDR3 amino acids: CASSLGGQGGSYEQYF. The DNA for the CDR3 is TGCGCCAGCAGCTTGGGGGGACAGGGGGGCTCCTACGAGCAGTACTTC. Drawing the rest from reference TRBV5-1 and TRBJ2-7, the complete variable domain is KAGVTQTPRYLIKTRGQQVTLSCSPISGHRSVSWYQQTPGQGLQFLFEYFSETQRNKGNFPGRFSGRQFSNSRSEMNVSTLELGDSALYLCASSLGGQGGSYEQYFGPGTRLTVT.

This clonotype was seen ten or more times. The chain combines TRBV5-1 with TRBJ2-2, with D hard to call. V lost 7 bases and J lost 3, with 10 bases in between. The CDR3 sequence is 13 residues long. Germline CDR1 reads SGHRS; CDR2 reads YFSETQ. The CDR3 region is CASQGSDTGELFF. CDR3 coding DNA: TGCGCCAGCCAAGGCTCGGACACCGGGGAGCTGTTTTTT.

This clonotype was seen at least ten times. Here the CDR3 reads CASRLAGSYNEQFF. Written as DNA, the CDR3 is TGTGCCAGCAGGTTAGCAGGGTCCTACAATGAGCAGTTCTTC. The chain has TRBV2 and TRBJ2-1; tentatively, D is TRBD1 (5 bases). Germline V gives CDR1 SNHLY, CDR2 FYNNEI. The CDR3 spans 14 residues. The ends were cut back, 6 bases at V and 1 base at J, with 10 bases in the middle.

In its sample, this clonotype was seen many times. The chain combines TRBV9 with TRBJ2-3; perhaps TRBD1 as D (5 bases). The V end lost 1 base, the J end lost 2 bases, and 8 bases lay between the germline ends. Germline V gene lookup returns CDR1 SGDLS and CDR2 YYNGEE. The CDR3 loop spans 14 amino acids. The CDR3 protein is CASSVRQFTDTQYF. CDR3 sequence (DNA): TGTGCCAGCAGCGTACGACAGTTCACAGATACGCAGTATTTT.

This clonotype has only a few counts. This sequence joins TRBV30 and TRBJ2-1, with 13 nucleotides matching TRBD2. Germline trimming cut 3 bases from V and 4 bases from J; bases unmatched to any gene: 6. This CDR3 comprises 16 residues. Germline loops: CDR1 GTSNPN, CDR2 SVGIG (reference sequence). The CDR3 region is CAWRLGTSGKYNEQFF. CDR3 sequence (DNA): TGTGCCTGGAGGTTGGGGACTAGCGGGAAATACAATGAGCAGTTCTTC.

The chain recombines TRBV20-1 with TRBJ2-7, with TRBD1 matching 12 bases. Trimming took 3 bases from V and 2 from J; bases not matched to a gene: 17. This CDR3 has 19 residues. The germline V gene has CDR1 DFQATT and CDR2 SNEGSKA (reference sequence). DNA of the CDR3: TGCAGTGCTAGTAACCCTCCGGGACAGGGGGCCAATGCTCCCTACGAGCAGTACTTC. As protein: CSASNPPGQGANAPYEQYF.

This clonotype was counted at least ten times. This CDR3 is CSVEHQAQYF. The CDR3 coding sequence is TGCAGCGTTGAACACCAAGCGCAGTATTTT. The genes are TRBV29-1 and TRBJ2-3; the D is unclear. The V end lost 2 bases, the J end lost 10 bases, and 7 bases lay between the germline ends. The CDR3 loop spans 10 amino acids. Germline V lookup: CDR1 SQVTM, CDR2 ANQGSEA.

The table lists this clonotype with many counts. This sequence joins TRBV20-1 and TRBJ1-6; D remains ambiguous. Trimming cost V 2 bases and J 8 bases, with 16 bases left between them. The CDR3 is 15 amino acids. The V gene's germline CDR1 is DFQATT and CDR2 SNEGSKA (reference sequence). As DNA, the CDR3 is TGCAGTGCTAGAAATCGGGTACTCGGGGATTCACCCCTCCACTTT. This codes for CSARNRVLGDSPLHF.

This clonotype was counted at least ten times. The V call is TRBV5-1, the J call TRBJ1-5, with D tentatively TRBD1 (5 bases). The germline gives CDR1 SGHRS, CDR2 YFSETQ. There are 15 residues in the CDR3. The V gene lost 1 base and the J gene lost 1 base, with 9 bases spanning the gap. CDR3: CASSLSGSSNQPQHF. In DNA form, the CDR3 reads TGCGCCAGCAGCTTGTCAGGGTCCAGCAATCAGCCCCAGCATTTT.

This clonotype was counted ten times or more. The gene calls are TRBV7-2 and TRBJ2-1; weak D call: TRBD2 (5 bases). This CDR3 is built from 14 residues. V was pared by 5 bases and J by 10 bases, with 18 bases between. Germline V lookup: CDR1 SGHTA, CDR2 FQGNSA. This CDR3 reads CASSPTTKSREQFF. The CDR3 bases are TGTGCCAGCAGCCCGACGACTAAATCGAGGGAGCAGTTCTTC.

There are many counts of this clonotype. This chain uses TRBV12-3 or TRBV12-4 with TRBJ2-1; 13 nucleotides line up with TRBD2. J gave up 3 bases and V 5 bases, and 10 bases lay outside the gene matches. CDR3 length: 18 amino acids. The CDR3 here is CASSRGLAGLLGYNEQFF. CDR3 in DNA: TGTGCCAGCAGTAGGGGACTAGCGGGACTCTTGGGCTACAATGAGCAGTTCTTC.

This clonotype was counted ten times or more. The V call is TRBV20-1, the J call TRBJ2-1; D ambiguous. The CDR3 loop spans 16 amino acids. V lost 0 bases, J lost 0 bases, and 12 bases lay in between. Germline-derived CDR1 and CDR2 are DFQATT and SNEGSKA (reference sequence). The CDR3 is CSARDQLGGSYNEQFF. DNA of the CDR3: TGCAGTGCTAGAGACCAGCTAGGCGGCTCCTACAATGAGCAGTTCTTC.

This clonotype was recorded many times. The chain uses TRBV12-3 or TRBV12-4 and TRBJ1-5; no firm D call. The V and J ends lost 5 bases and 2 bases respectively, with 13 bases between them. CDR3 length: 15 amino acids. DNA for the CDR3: TGTGCCAGCAGTCCACTCAACCGTGGCAATCAGCCCCAGCATTTT. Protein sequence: CASSPLNRGNQPQHF.

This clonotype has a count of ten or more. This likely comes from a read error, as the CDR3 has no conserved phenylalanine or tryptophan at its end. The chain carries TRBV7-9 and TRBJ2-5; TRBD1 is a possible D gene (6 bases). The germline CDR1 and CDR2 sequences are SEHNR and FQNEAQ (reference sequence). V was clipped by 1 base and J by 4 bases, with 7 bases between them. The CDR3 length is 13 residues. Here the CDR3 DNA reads TGTGCCAGCAGCTTAGTGGGGGCAGAGACCCAGTACTGC. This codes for CASSLVGAETQYC.

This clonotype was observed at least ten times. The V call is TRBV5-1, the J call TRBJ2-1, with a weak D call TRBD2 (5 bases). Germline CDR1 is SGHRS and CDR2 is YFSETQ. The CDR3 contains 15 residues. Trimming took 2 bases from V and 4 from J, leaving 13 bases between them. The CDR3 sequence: CASSLKADLYNEQFF. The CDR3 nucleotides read TGCGCCAGCAGCTTAAAAGCGGATCTATACAATGAGCAGTTCTTC.

This chain's CDR3 is CASSPAASGGQPQHF. The CDR3, as DNA: TGTGCCAGCTCACCGGCCGCCTCCGGGGGTCAGCCCCAGCATTTT. This chain connects TRBV18 to TRBJ1-5, with D maybe TRBD1 (5 bases). V was shortened by 3 bases and J by 6 bases, with 15 bases between the two germline ends. CDR1 is KGHSH and CDR2 is LQKENI in the germline V gene. The CDR3 has 15 residues.

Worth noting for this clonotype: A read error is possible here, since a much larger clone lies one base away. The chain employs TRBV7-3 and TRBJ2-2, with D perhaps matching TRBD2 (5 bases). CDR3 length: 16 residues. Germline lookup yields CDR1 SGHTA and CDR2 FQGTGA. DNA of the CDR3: TGTGGCAGCAGCCCCTCGGCGGGCTTGAACACCGGGGAGCTGTTTTTT. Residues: CGSSPSAGLNTGELFF. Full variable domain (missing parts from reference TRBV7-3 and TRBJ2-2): GAGVSQTPSNKVTEKGKYVELRCDPISGHTALYWYRQSLGQGPEFLIYFQGTGAADDSGLPNDRFFAVRPEGSVSTLKIQRTERGDSAVYLCGSSPSAGLNTGELFFGEGSRLTVL.

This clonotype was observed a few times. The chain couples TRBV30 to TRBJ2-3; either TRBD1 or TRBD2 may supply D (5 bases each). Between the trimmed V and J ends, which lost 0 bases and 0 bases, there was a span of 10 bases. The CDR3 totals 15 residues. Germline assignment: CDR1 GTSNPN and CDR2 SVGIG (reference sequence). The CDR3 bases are TGTGCCTGGAGTGTCGGGACGTCTAGCACAGATACGCAGTATTTT. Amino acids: CAWSVGTSSTDTQYF.

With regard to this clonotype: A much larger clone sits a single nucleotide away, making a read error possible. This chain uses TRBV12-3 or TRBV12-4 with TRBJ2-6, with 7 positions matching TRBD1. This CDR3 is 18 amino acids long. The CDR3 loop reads CASCLGRTGVTGANVLTF. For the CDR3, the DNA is TGTGCCAGCTGTTTAGGACGCACAGGGGTAACTGGGGCCAACGTCCTGACTTTC.